This T cell receptor (beta chain) was found in a study of blood T cell repertoires in COVID-19. About the research overall: Acute and convalescent COVID-19 specimens originated in the United States, Italy and Spain.

The data were produced by immunoSEQ multiplex PCR, yet TCRdb's version contains in-frame clones alone and is incomplete. The sample holds some 200,000 clones, 80% to 90% seen once. Deletions cut 1 base from V and 4 bases from J, with 13 bases between. The CDR3 contains 15 residues. Per the germline V gene, CDR1 is KGHSH and CDR2 is LQKENI. The TCR comes from a woman in her sixties or seventies who had recovered from COVID-19. The sample taken for sequencing was peripheral blood. The chain combines TRBV18 with TRBJ1-1; D is perhaps TRBD1 (5 bases). CDR3 sequence reads: CASSPLQEGGTEAFF. The CDR3 coding sequence is TGTGCCAGCTCACCACTACAGGAGGGTGGCACTGAAGCTTTCTTT.